The T cell receptor (beta chain) described here comes from a study of T cell changes during pregnancy in multiple sclerosis. Trimming left V 5 bases short and J 6 bases short, with 17 bases between. This CDR3 is 14 amino acids long. The V gene's germline CDR1 is MDHEN and CDR2 SYDVKM. Assay used: immunoSEQ multiplex PCR; TCRdb lists only in-frame clones, some missing. Of about 50,000 clones in the sample, about nine tenths are singletons; the top ten hold 0.61%. The sequenced sample was CD4+ T cells from peripheral blood mononuclear cells, obtained after pregnancy. The receptor was isolated from a female donor in good health, enrolled as a control in a pregnancy study. The rearrangement uses TRBV28 and TRBJ2-7, with D possibly TRBD2 on 6 matching bases. CDR3 nucleotides: TGTGCCAGCAGTCTTAGCGGAGCCGGGGGCGAGCAGTACTTC. Amino acids: CASSLSGAGGEQYF.